The next 5 T cell receptor beta chains were all read from a single sample in a study of graft-versus-host responses after intestinal transplantation (dated by TCRdb to about 2021). Library preparation used the immunoSEQ multiplex PCR assay. TCRdb retrieved this table from immuneACCESS and kept in-frame rearrangements only. Not all clones are present; in checked studies, unresolved V genes account for under half, and no reason is known for the remainder. The sample includes 45,000 to 50,000 clones, with over 80% observed a single time. The ten largest account for around 6.1% of the sample. The sample was PBMCs, taken around 800 days after a first intestinal transplant, on the day of a second. The receptors here all came from a human patient who received an intestinal transplant, so some T cells may come from the graft donor.

This chain connects TRBV9 to TRBJ2-2, with TRBD2 matching 9 bases. Germline CDR1 reads SGDLS; CDR2 reads YYNGEE. CDR3 length equals 15 residues. With 2 bases clipped from V and 6 bases from J, the junction kept 5 bases outside the gene matches. CDR3 loop: CASSVGGRASGELFF. Here the CDR3 DNA reads TGTGCCAGCAGCGTGGGCGGGAGGGCGTCCGGGGAGCTGTTTTTT.

The V and J genes are TRBV7-9 and TRBJ2-5, with 9 nucleotides matching TRBD2. The junction had 2 bases not matched to a gene; V was cut back by 5 bases and J by 1 base. Germline loops: CDR1 SEHNR, CDR2 FQNEAQ (reference sequence). The CDR3 has 14 residues. The CDR3 DNA sequence: TGTGCCAGCAGCCAGACTAGCGGCCAAGAGACCCAGTACTTC. The encoded protein is CASSQTSGQETQYF.

The chain carries TRBV5-1 and TRBJ2-7, with D perhaps matching TRBD1 (6 bases). Gene TRBJ2-5 matches the end of the DNA better, so the J call may be wrong. The CDR3 sequence is 15 residues long. From germline, CDR1 is SGHRS and CDR2 YFSETQ. Written as DNA, the CDR3 is TGCGCCAGCAGCTTGGCGGCACAGGGCACAGAGACCCAGTACTTC. Its protein is CASSLAAQGTETQYF.

The gene calls are TRBV5-8 and TRBJ2-2; D perhaps matches TRBD2 (6 bases). This CDR3 spans 15 amino acids. Looked up from germline, CDR1 is SGHTS and CDR2 is YDEGEE. Trimming removed 7 bases at V and 0 bases at J, with 13 bases between. The CDR3 coding sequence is TGTGCCAGCGTCGAGCGGGTTCCGAACACCGGGGAGCTGTTTTTT. Amino acid sequence: CASVERVPNTGELFF.

The chain couples TRBV2 to TRBJ1-4; D is perhaps TRBD1 (5 bases). V was trimmed by 4 bases and J by 5 bases, leaving 8 bases between them. CDR3 length: 13 residues. Looked up from germline, CDR1 is SNHLY and CDR2 is FYNNEI. The chain's CDR3 is CASSGQPNEKLFF. CDR3 DNA sequence: TGTGCCAGCAGTGGACAGCCCAATGAAAAACTGTTTTTT.